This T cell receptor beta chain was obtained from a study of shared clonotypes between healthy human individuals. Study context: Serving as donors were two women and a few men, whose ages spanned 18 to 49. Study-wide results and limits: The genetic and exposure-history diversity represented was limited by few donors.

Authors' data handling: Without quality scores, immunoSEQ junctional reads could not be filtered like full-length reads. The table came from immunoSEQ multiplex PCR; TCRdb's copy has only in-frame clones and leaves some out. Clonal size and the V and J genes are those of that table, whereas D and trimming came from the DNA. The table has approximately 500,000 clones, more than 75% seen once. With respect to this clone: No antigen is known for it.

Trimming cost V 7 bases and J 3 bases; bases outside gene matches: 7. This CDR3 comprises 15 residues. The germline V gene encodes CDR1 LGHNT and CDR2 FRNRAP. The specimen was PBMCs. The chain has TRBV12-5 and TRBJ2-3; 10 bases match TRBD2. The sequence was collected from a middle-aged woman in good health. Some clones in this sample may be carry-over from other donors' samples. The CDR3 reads CASALGLAVTDTQYF. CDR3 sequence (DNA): TGTGCTAGTGCCCTCGGACTAGCGGTTACAGATACGCAGTATTTT.